A selection of T cell receptor beta chains follows, all from one sample in a study of blood T cell repertoires in COVID-19. Produced via immunoSEQ multiplex PCR; TCRdb's table is partial and in-frame only. This table has some 120,000 clones, around nine tenths appearing once. The sequencing input was peripheral blood. These receptors all come from a man aged 35 to 55 with acute or convalescent COVID-19. CDR3s leave out the opening cysteine and the closing phenylalanine or tryptophan. Fields, in order: V gene, CDR3 protein.

TRBV2,ASRKTGVFGNTEAF
TRBV2,ASSEVRTANQPQH
TRBV14,ASSQGFGPGMYQETQY
TRBV7-8,ASSLIQGVTGELF
TRBV7-8,ASSPGSSTDTQY
TRBV12-3/TRBV12-4,ASSKGHSQPQH
TRBV5-4,ASSRGTGATSNYGYT
TRBV7-9,ASSLYNGQIGYEQY
TRBV10-3,AISGPGQGYEQY
TRBV2,ASTDRTSGSYEQY
TRBV12-3/TRBV12-4,ASSSRLGEQF
TRBV11-2,ASSFRGTVKDEKLF
TRBV5-6,ASSLEDRVV
TRBV3-1/TRBV3-2,ASSPGQGIQPQH
TRBV30,AWNGGGTFNEQF
TRBV6-5,ASRRTENQPQH
TRBV5-1,ASSLGGPSSYNEQF
TRBV10-1,ASSDKAGPSNTGELF
TRBV7-9,ASSSRTSRSYNEQF
TRBV29-1,SVVGTGVNTEAF
TRBV19,ASAVQGSTGELF
TRBV30,AWSVETDEAF
TRBV27,ASSPGTGRWNLDSPLH
TRBV7-9,ASKDSWPNEQF